Below are 29 T cell receptor beta chains sequenced from a single sample in a study of Tregs in tolerant kidney transplant recipients. Repertoires were generated with immunoSEQ multiplex PCR, while TCRdb's copy carries only in-frame clones and drops some. The table records 84,000 or so clones, 90% to 95% of them present only once. Mixed chimerism was transient after nonmyeloablative marrow transplants from related graft donors. The sample here was CD4+ T cells from blood (PBMCs), taken 12 months after the transplant. These receptors were taken from a human patient who received a combined kidney and bone marrow transplant. Some T cells may have originated in the graft donor.

This clone was observed once. The chain links TRBV7-9 to TRBJ2-1; tentative D call: TRBD1 (5 bases). Trimming took off 0 bases at V and 2 bases at J, with 8 bases between the two ends. The germline V gene has CDR1 SEHNR and CDR2 FQNEAQ (reference sequence). The CDR3 spans 15 residues. The CDR3 loop reads CASSLAWGAYNEQFF. CDR3 coding DNA: TGTGCCAGCAGCTTAGCCTGGGGCGCCTACAATGAGCAGTTCTTC.

The CDR3 bases are TGTGCCAGCAGCCAAGATACCAGGGGTGGCTACACCTTC. Its protein is CASSQDTRGGYTF. The chain joins TRBV4-2 to TRBJ1-2, with D maybe TRBD1 (6 bases). CDR3 size: 13 residues. In germline, CDR1 is LGHNA, CDR2 YNFKEQ. Trimming cost V 0 bases and J 7 bases, with 9 bases left between them.

The CDR3 protein is CASSLSGKTYEQYF. CDR3 coding DNA: TGTGCCAGCAGCTTGAGCGGAAAGACCTACGAGCAGTACTTC. The gene calls are TRBV7-2 and TRBJ2-7, with D perhaps matching TRBD2 (5 bases). Germline CDR1 and CDR2: SGHTA and FQGNSA. Trimming took off 3 bases at V and 2 bases at J, with 11 bases between the two ends. The CDR3 loop spans 14 amino acids.

The V call is TRBV7-2, the J call TRBJ1-5; the D gene is possibly TRBD1 (6 bases). Germline V gene lookup returns CDR1 SGHTA and CDR2 FQGNSA. CDR3 length equals 14 residues. V lost 2 bases, J lost 5 bases, and 10 bases lay in between. The CDR3 nucleotides are TGTGCCAGCAGCTTACGGCAGGGGTATCAGCCCCAGCATTTT. Translating gives CASSLRQGYQPQHF. Together with reference TRBV7-2 and TRBJ1-5, the CDR3 gives the full variable domain: GAGVSQSPSNKVTEKGKDVELRCDPISGHTALYWYRQSLGQGLEFLIYFQGNSAPDKSGLPSDRFSAERTGGSVSTLTIQRTQQEDSAVYLCASSLRQGYQPQHFGDGTRLSIL.

The chain combines TRBV9 with TRBJ1-3, with D perhaps matching TRBD1 (5 bases). The CDR3 runs to 16 residues. V shed 0 bases and J shed 2 bases, with 12 bases lying between them. Germline V gene data show CDR1 as SGDLS and CDR2 as YYNGEE. In DNA form, the CDR3 reads TGTGCCAGCAGCGTAGGACAGACTCACGCTGGAAACACCATATATTTT. Its protein is CASSVGQTHAGNTIYF.

This chain connects TRBV4-1 to TRBJ2-2, with a weak D call TRBD1 (7 bases). Looked up from germline, CDR1 is MGHRA and CDR2 is YSYEKL. CDR3 length equals 15 residues. V lost 5 bases and J lost 5, with 15 bases in between. The CDR3 DNA is TGCGCCAGCAGCGTTTCGACAGGGAGGACCGGGGAGCTGTTTTTT. Its protein product is CASSVSTGRTGELFF.

The rearrangement joins TRBV2 to TRBJ2-7; D is ambiguous. The germline V gene encodes CDR1 SNHLY and CDR2 FYNNEI. This CDR3 contains 12 residues. V dropped 7 bases and J dropped 0 bases, with 7 bases sitting between them. The CDR3 DNA sequence: TGTGCCAGCATAGTCAACTCCTACGAGCAGTACTTC. Its protein product is CASIVNSYEQYF.

The chain couples TRBV28 to TRBJ1-6; 8 bases match TRBD1. Germline V gives CDR1 MDHEN, CDR2 SYDVKM. With 8 bases clipped from V and 0 bases from J, the junction kept 12 bases outside the gene matches. The CDR3 spans 18 residues. CDR3 loop: CASLHRGDISSYNSPLHF. In DNA form, the CDR3 reads TGTGCCAGCCTACACAGGGGGGACATTAGCTCCTATAATTCACCCCTCCACTTT.

V usage is TRBV5-6 and J usage is TRBJ2-1; 12 positions agree with TRBD2. The trim removed 6 bases at V and 1 base at J, leaving 14 bases unmatched. The germline CDR1 and CDR2 sequences are SGHDT and YYEEEE. The CDR3 contains 19 residues. Written as DNA, the CDR3 is TGTGCCAGCACCCATAGGCGACTAGCGGGGGTTGGGTCCTACAATGAGCAGTTCTTC. It codes for CASTHRRLAGVGSYNEQFF.

The chain links TRBV27 to TRBJ2-6, with TRBD1 matching 8 bases. The germline V gene encodes CDR1 MNHEY and CDR2 SMNVEV (reference sequence). The CDR3 extends over 17 amino acids. The ends lost 7 bases at V and 2 bases at J; junction bases unmatched: 10. The CDR3 bases are TGTGCCAGCATAGGTAGACAGGGGACCCCTGGGGCCAACGTCCTGACTTTC. Its translation is CASIGRQGTPGANVLTF.

This chain links TRBV6-1 with TRBJ2-1, with 12 bases that match TRBD2. The V segment lost 5 bases and the J segment 6 bases; nucleotides outside the gene matches: 5. This CDR3 is 15 amino acids long. Germline CDR1 reads MNHNS; CDR2 reads SASEGT. CDR3 protein: CASSLTSGGINEQFF. CDR3 sequence (DNA): TGTGCCAGCAGTTTGACTAGCGGGGGTATCAATGAGCAGTTCTTC.

The rearrangement uses TRBV5-4 and TRBJ2-4, with 7 bases aligning to TRBD1. Germline V gives CDR1 SGHNT, CDR2 YYREEE (reference sequence). V was clipped by 3 bases and J by 1 base; unmatched bases: 10. The CDR3 runs to 17 residues. For the CDR3, the DNA is TGTGCCAGCAGCTCCAACCAGGGGGATAGGGCCAAAAACATTCAGTACTTC. It translates to CASSSNQGDRAKNIQYF.

The rearrangement uses TRBV4-1 and TRBJ1-2; tentative D call: TRBD1 (6 bases). Germline V gene lookup returns CDR1 MGHRA and CDR2 YSYEKL. The CDR3 contains 13 residues. The V end was cut by 2 bases, the J end by 8 bases, with 12 bases between. The CDR3 sequence: CASSQYAGEGYTF. The CDR3 nucleotides are TGCGCCAGCAGCCAATATGCAGGGGAGGGCTACACCTTC.

The chain couples TRBV4-3 to TRBJ2-3; D ambiguous. The CDR3 runs to 17 residues. Germline CDR1 is LGHNA and CDR2 is YSLEER. Trimming removed 2 bases at V and 0 bases at J, with 15 bases between. The CDR3 DNA reads TGCGCCAGCAGCCAACAGCCCAAGGTGCGGAGCACAGATACGCAGTATTTT. As protein: CASSQQPKVRSTDTQYF.

V is TRBV28 and J is TRBJ2-7; D may be TRBD1 (5 bases). This CDR3 is 13 amino acids long. Per germline, CDR1 MDHEN and CDR2 SYDVKM. The V and J ends lost 7 bases and 2 bases respectively, with 12 bases between them. CDR3 sequence (DNA): TGTGCCAGCACCCTAGGGGCGACCTACGAGCAGTACTTC. As protein: CASTLGATYEQYF.

This chain connects TRBV15 to TRBJ2-5, with D uncertain. Germline V lookup: CDR1 LNHNV, CDR2 YYDKDF (reference sequence). The CDR3 contains 13 residues. V dropped 0 bases and J dropped 5 bases, with 7 bases sitting between them. The CDR3 bases are TGTGCCACCAGCAGAGATCCGTCCGAGACCCAGTACTTC. Amino acids: CATSRDPSETQYF. Using reference TRBV15 and TRBJ2-5 for the parts outside the CDR3, the full variable domain is DAMVIQNPRYQVTQFGKPVTLSCSQTLNHNVMYWYQQKSSQAPKLLFHYYDKDFNNEADTPDNFQSRRPNTSFCFLDIRSPGLGDTAMYLCATSRDPSETQYFGPGTRLLVL.

This chain connects TRBV25-1 to TRBJ2-3; TRBD2 agrees at 10 bases. The CDR3 has 16 residues. Trimming took 4 bases from V and 5 from J; bases not matched to a gene: 9. Germline CDR1 is MGHDK and CDR2 is SYGVNS. CDR3 DNA: TGTGCCAGCAGTGCTCTTCGACTAGCGGGTGGAGATACGCAGTATTTT. As protein: CASSALRLAGGDTQYF.

The sample holds one count of this clone. This chain connects TRBV7-6 to TRBJ2-2; D is perhaps TRBD2 (5 bases). The V end lost 5 bases, the J end lost 5 bases, and 9 bases lay between the germline ends. The CDR3 is 13 amino acids. Germline V lookup: CDR1 SGHVS, CDR2 FNYEAQ. The CDR3 loop is CASSAGLTGELFF. DNA for the CDR3: TGTGCCAGCAGCGCCGGACTTACCGGGGAGCTGTTTTTT.

V gene TRBV11-2 combines with J gene TRBJ2-1; D is undetermined. V was clipped by 4 bases and J by 15 bases, with 16 bases between them. Per germline, CDR1 SGHAT and CDR2 FQNNGV. CDR3 length: 12 residues. DNA of the CDR3: TGTGCCAGCAGCTCCGCTAGATCCAAAATGTTCTTC. It yields the protein CASSSARSKMFF.

The chain recombines TRBV5-4 with TRBJ1-6; TRBD1 matches at 7 bases. V trimming: 3 bases; J trimming: 10 bases; junction bases outside the gene matches: 10. The V gene's germline CDR1 is SGHNT and CDR2 YYREEE (reference sequence). The CDR3 runs 15 residues. The CDR3: CASSSTGTDPSPLHF. DNA of the CDR3: TGTGCCAGCAGCTCCACCGGGACAGATCCCTCACCCCTCCACTTT.

V usage is TRBV5-1 and J usage is TRBJ1-2, with 8 bases aligning to TRBD1. J lost 5 bases, V lost 1 base, and 10 bases had no gene match. CDR3 length equals 16 residues. The germline V gene has CDR1 SGHRS and CDR2 YFSETQ. This CDR3 reads CASSLPGQGTKYGYTF. In nucleotides, the CDR3 is TGCGCCAGCAGCTTGCCAGGACAGGGAACGAAATATGGCTACACCTTC.

This sequence joins TRBV6-5 and TRBJ2-3; 7 nucleotides match TRBD2. This CDR3 comprises 15 residues. V trimming: 0 bases; J trimming: 3 bases; junction bases outside the gene matches: 3. Germline CDR1 and CDR2: MNHEY and SVGAGI. CDR3 DNA: TGTGCCAGCAGTTACTCGCAGGGACTAACAGATACGCAGTATTTT. It translates to CASSYSQGLTDTQYF.

The table lists this clone with a few counts. V is TRBV27 and J is TRBJ2-1, with 11 bases lining up with TRBD2. The trim removed 4 bases at V and 7 bases at J, leaving 6 bases unmatched. CDR1 is MNHEY and CDR2 is SMNVEV in the germline V gene (reference sequence). The CDR3 has 15 residues. The CDR3 region has the DNA TGTGCCAGCAGTTCCTCTGTAGCGGGAGGGAATGAGCAGTTCTTC. Encoded protein: CASSSSVAGGNEQFF.

This chain connects TRBV29-1 to TRBJ2-7; no clear D. The germline V gene has CDR1 SQVTM and CDR2 ANQGSEA. V dropped 4 bases and J dropped 0 bases, with 7 bases sitting between them. The CDR3 extends over 12 amino acids. The CDR3 bases are TGCAGCGTTGGGCAGGACTCCTACGAGCAGTACTTC. Translated: CSVGQDSYEQYF.

The chain uses TRBV4-3 and TRBJ2-1, with 7 bases matching TRBD1. Trimming cost V 0 bases and J 12 bases; bases outside gene matches: 11. Germline V gene lookup returns CDR1 LGHNA and CDR2 YSLEER. This CDR3 spans 15 amino acids. CDR3 amino acids: CASSQDYRGYSRQFF. CDR3 DNA: TGCGCCAGCAGCCAAGATTACAGGGGTTATTCGAGGCAGTTCTTC.

The chain uses TRBV20-1 and TRBJ1-1; D gene uncertain. In germline, CDR1 is DFQATT, CDR2 SNEGSKA (reference sequence). The CDR3 extends over 10 amino acids. Trimming shortened V by 6 bases and J by 10 bases, and 12 bases separated the two germline ends. The CDR3 sequence: CSAHTDLAFF. CDR3 sequence (DNA): TGCAGTGCCCACACGGACTTAGCTTTCTTT.

The V gene is TRBV10-3, the J gene TRBJ1-1, with 8 positions matching TRBD1. This CDR3 is 14 amino acids long. Germline CDR1 is ENHRY and CDR2 is SYGVKD. V lost 7 bases, J lost 0 bases, and 4 bases stayed unmatched. CDR3 DNA: TGTGCCATCACCCGGACAGGGATGAACACTGAAGCTTTCTTT. It yields the protein CAITRTGMNTEAFF.

V usage is TRBV7-2 and J usage is TRBJ1-4; 7 bases agree with TRBD1. J was trimmed by 17 bases and V by 0 bases; bases with no gene match: 9. The CDR3 covers 13 residues. Germline values: CDR1 SGHTA, CDR2 FQGNSA. The CDR3 is CASSLALETGSFF. CDR3 DNA sequence: TGTGCCAGCAGCTTAGCTCTAGAGACAGGGTCCTTTTTT.

The chain employs TRBV6-5 and TRBJ1-2; 8 positions agree with TRBD1. The germline V gene has CDR1 MNHEY and CDR2 SVGAGI. CDR3 length: 15 amino acids. V was clipped by 2 bases and J by 2 bases; unmatched bases: 4. CDR3 nucleotides: TGTGCCAGCAGTTACCAATGGACAGGGAACTATGGCTACACCTTC. Translated: CASSYQWTGNYGYTF.